The clone carrying this T cell receptor beta chain was seen only a few times. The antigen remains unidentified. Investigators reverse transcribed all isolated RNA, so they sequenced expressed TCRB transcripts. Here immunoSEQ multiplex PCR was the method, and the copy in TCRdb shows in-frame clones only, minus some. The sample lists about 40,000 clones; 49% were seen once. This record belongs to a study of beta chain features in type 1 diabetes. Unmatched junction bases numbered 1, after V lost 3 bases and J lost 2 bases. This CDR3 comprises 15 residues. Germline lookup yields CDR1 SGHKS and CDR2 YYEKEE (reference sequence). Overall study findings and caveats: The naive, central memory and Treg TCRB repertoires of patients appeared to be more similar to one another than those of healthy donors.

Central memory, naive, regulatory and stem cell-like memory CD4+ cells were sorted by CD45RO/CCR7/CD25/CD127/CD95/CD27. Sorting produced populations that all topped 98% purity. This TCR derives from a woman aged 18-35 years in good health. Sequencing input: central memory CD4+ T cells from blood. The rearrangement joins TRBV5-5 to TRBJ2-5, with 13 bases aligning to TRBD2. The CDR3 region has the DNA TGTGCCAGCAGCTCACTAGCGGGGGGGCAAGAGACCCAGTACTTC. Residues: CASSSLAGGQETQYF.